The entry below gives a single T cell receptor (beta chain) sequence along with its context. Deletions cut 0 bases from V and 7 bases from J, with 13 bases between. This CDR3 is built from 15 residues. Germline V CDR1 and CDR2: LGHDT, YNNKEL (reference sequence). This specimen comes from a study of T cell responses to AZD1222 COVID-19 vaccine. For the study at large: Second doses at about 4 or about 12 weeks were pooled.

Assay used: immunoSEQ multiplex PCR; TCRdb lists only in-frame clones, some missing. The sample yields roughly 100,000 clones, roughly 87% seen once. This chain uses TRBV3-1 (or the pseudogene TRBV3-2) with TRBJ2-1; weak D call: TRBD2 (5 bases). This clonotype originated in an adult in good health. The sequencing here drew on peripheral blood, taken on day 0 of AZD1222 vaccination. CDR3 DNA: TGTGCCAGCAGCCAAGATAGCCTATTAGCGAATGAGCAGTTCTTC. Its translation is CASSQDSLLANEQFF.